This TCR beta chain was profiled in a study of blood T cell repertoires in COVID-19. Study details: The cDNA or gDNA used as material had been derived from T cells, B-cell-depleted T cells, or PBMCs.

V lost 1 base and J lost 4; bases outside the gene matches: 12. There are 18 residues in the CDR3. Germline lookup yields CDR1 KGHSH and CDR2 LQKENI. Here immunoSEQ multiplex PCR was the method, and the copy in TCRdb shows in-frame clones only, minus some. The sample lists about 250,000 clones, about 83% occurring once. Sequenced: peripheral blood. The V and J genes are TRBV18 and TRBJ2-1, with 8 bases matching TRBD2. The TCR comes from a human donor in a cohort sampled during active COVID-19. The CDR3 here is CASSPLAPGLEGYNEQFF. The CDR3 DNA reads as TGTGCCAGCTCACCACTGGCACCGGGACTAGAAGGTTACAATGAGCAGTTCTTC.